The 18 T cell receptor beta chains presented below share a single source sample, sequenced in a study of CD8 T cells in ankylosing spondylitis. In TCRdb, the 5' RACE reads were re-called with MiXCR into one record per CDR3 protein. There are around 330,000 distinct CDR3 sequences in the sample; about 9.9% occur only once, and roughly 9.2% lies in the top ten. The specimen was blood, either unsorted or a sorted T cell fraction (not recorded which). These receptors were taken from a female donor with ankylosing spondylitis or in good health (not recorded which).

This clonotype was counted ten times or more. The J gene is TRBJ2-1, the V gene TRBV12-3 or TRBV12-4, with D perhaps being TRBD1 or TRBD2 (5 bases each). V dropped 7 bases and J dropped 0 bases, with 13 bases sitting between them. The CDR3 is made up of 15 amino acids. In nucleotides, the CDR3 is TGTGCCAGCATTCTGGGACCTAGCTCCTACAATGAGCAGTTCTTC. Protein: CASILGPSSYNEQFF.

This clonotype was detected many times. J is TRBJ2-7 and V is TRBV5-1, with D uncertain. CDR3 length equals 14 residues. With 4 bases removed from V and 1 base from J, the gap between germline ends came to 12 bases. Germline CDR1 is SGHRS and CDR2 is YFSETQ. The CDR3 protein is CASSPLGGSYEQYF. The CDR3 coding sequence is TGCGCCAGCAGCCCACTCGGTGGATCCTACGAGCAGTACTTC.

There are many counts of this clonotype. The V gene is TRBV12-3 or TRBV12-4, the J gene TRBJ1-5; a possible D gene is TRBD1 (6 bases). The CDR3 extends over 16 amino acids. V was shortened by 7 bases and J by 0 bases, with 16 bases between the two germline ends. CDR3: CASTFGGQNSNQPQHF. The CDR3 DNA sequence: TGTGCCAGCACTTTTGGGGGGCAGAATAGCAATCAGCCCCAGCATTTT.

This clonotype was seen repeatedly, ten times or more. CDR3 residues: CASSFGGDETQYF. The CDR3 coding sequence is TGTGCCAGCAGCTTCGGCGGGGATGAGACCCAGTACTTC. The chain employs TRBV5-4 and TRBJ2-5, with a weak D call TRBD2 (6 bases). Germline V gene lookup returns CDR1 SGHNT and CDR2 YYREEE (reference sequence). V lost 2 bases and J 5 bases, leaving 10 bases between the germline ends. This CDR3 is built from 13 residues.

This clonotype was found many times. This rearrangement joins TRBV10-1 to TRBJ2-1, with TRBD2 as a possible D gene (5 bases). CDR1 WNHNN and CDR2 SYGVQD come from the germline V gene (reference sequence). This CDR3 has 11 amino acids. Trimming cost V 8 bases and J 14 bases, with 16 bases left between them. Here the CDR3 DNA reads TGCGCCAGCTCAGGCCGGGGTGATAAGTTCTTC. It specifies CASSGRGDKFF.

This clonotype was found a few times. The V gene is TRBV20-1, the J gene TRBJ1-5; D perhaps matches TRBD1 (6 bases). Trimming took off 0 bases at V and 7 bases at J, with 16 bases between the two ends. Germline V gene data show CDR1 as DFQATT and CDR2 as SNEGSKA (reference sequence). This CDR3 has 15 residues. CDR3 in DNA: TGCAGTGCTAGAGATTGGGATCCAGGGGTCCAGCCCCAGCATTTT. Translating gives CSARDWDPGVQPQHF.

This clonotype has ten or more counts. This sequence joins TRBV24-1 and TRBJ2-7, with a tentative D call TRBD1 (6 bases). This CDR3 spans 16 amino acids. Trimming cost V 8 bases and J 0 bases, with 19 bases left between them. CDR1 KGHDR and CDR2 SFDVKD come from the germline V gene. The CDR3 reads CATTIPKTGSSYEQYF. The CDR3 bases are TGTGCCACCACGATCCCCAAGACAGGAAGCTCCTACGAGCAGTACTTC.

This clonotype has a count of ten or more. The V gene is TRBV15, the J gene TRBJ1-3; possibly TRBD1 for D (5 bases). Trimming took 0 bases from V and 2 from J, leaving 11 bases between them. CDR3 length: 16 residues. Germline V CDR1 and CDR2: LNHNV, YYDKDF (reference sequence). The CDR3 protein is CATSREAQGPGNTIYF. CDR3 in DNA: TGTGCCACCAGCAGAGAGGCTCAGGGCCCTGGAAACACCATATATTTT.

At least ten counts were recorded for this clonotype. V is TRBV5-1 and J is TRBJ1-6; D is ambiguous. The CDR3 length is 13 residues. Germline V gene sequence: CDR1 SGHRS, CDR2 YFSETQ. V was trimmed by 5 bases and J by 7 bases, leaving 10 bases between them. In DNA, the CDR3 is TGCGCCAGCAGAGGTTTTAGGAATTCACCCCTCCACTTT. Residues: CASRGFRNSPLHF.

This clonotype was seen many times. The chain employs TRBV7-9 and TRBJ2-5; D may be TRBD1 or TRBD2 (5 bases each). The germline V gene encodes CDR1 SEHNR and CDR2 FQNEAQ (reference sequence). This CDR3 spans 14 amino acids. The germline V and J ends were trimmed by 5 bases and 5 bases, with 15 bases remaining between them. The DNA for the CDR3 is TGTGCCAGCAGCCTTGGGACCAAAAGGGAGACCCAGTACTTC. Its protein product is CASSLGTKRETQYF. Combining the CDR3 with reference TRBV7-9 and TRBJ2-5 gives the whole variable domain DTGVSQNPRHKITKRGQNVTFRCDPISEHNRLYWYRQTLGQGPEFLTYFQNEAQLEKSRLLSDRFSAERPKGSFSTLEIQRTEQGDSAMYLCASSLGTKRETQYFGPGTRLLVL.

The table lists this clonotype with a few counts. The gene calls are TRBV5-1 and TRBJ2-1; D is unresolved. Germline V gene data show CDR1 as SGHRS and CDR2 as YFSETQ. This CDR3 comprises 14 residues. V was cut by 0 bases and J by 6 bases, with 10 bases left in between. The CDR3 protein is CASSLVGSSNEQFF. CDR3 nucleotide sequence: TGCGCCAGCAGCTTGGTTGGCAGCTCCAATGAGCAGTTCTTC.

The chain joins TRBV12-3 or TRBV12-4 to TRBJ1-1; 7 bases map to TRBD1. The CDR3 spans 15 residues. Trimming took 6 bases from V and 2 from J; bases not matched to a gene: 9. In DNA form, the CDR3 reads TGTGCCAGCAGGACCCAGGGACAGATAAACACTGAAGCTTTCTTT. Translated: CASRTQGQINTEAFF.

The sample holds many counts of this clonotype. The chain carries TRBV20-1 and TRBJ2-5; possible D gene TRBD2, 6 bases. The CDR3 length is 13 residues. Germline V lookup: CDR1 DFQATT, CDR2 SNEGSKA (reference sequence). V lost 0 bases, J lost 4 bases, and 9 bases lay in between. As DNA, the CDR3 is TGCAGTGCTAGAGATGTGGGGGGAGAGACCCAGTACTTC. As protein: CSARDVGGETQYF.

Many counts were recorded for this clonotype. The rearrangement joins TRBV20-1 to TRBJ1-1, with unresolved D. Germline V gene data show CDR1 as DFQATT and CDR2 as SNEGSKA (reference sequence). V dropped 6 bases and J dropped 0 bases, with 17 bases sitting between them. The CDR3 has 15 amino acids. The CDR3 nucleotides are TGCAGTGCACCACAACAGCGCTCGATGAACACTGAAGCTTTCTTT. It translates to CSAPQQRSMNTEAFF.

A note on this clonotype: This may stem from a read error, because a much larger clone lies one nucleotide away. The genes are TRBV11-2 and TRBJ2-5; D could derive from TRBD1 or TRBD2 (5 bases each). The CDR3 length is 16 residues. CDR1 SGHAT and CDR2 FQNNGV come from the germline V gene. V lost 4 bases and J lost 4, with 19 bases in between. The CDR3 region has the DNA TGTGCCAGCAGCTCCCAAGAGGGACCGTACCGAGAGACCCAGTACTTC. This sequence encodes CASSSQEGPYRETQYF.

This clonotype was seen many times. This chain links TRBV20-1 with TRBJ1-1; D might be TRBD1 (5 bases). Germline V lookup: CDR1 DFQATT, CDR2 SNEGSKA (reference sequence). Trimming stripped 3 bases from V and 5 bases from J, with 10 bases between. The CDR3 has 12 residues. The CDR3 nucleotides read TGCAGTGCTAGGGGGGGGGGAACTGAAGCTTTCTTT. This gives the protein CSARGGGTEAFF.

This clonotype was counted ten times or more. This chain uses TRBV29-1 with TRBJ1-2, with 8 bases that match TRBD1. The CDR3 has 14 residues. Per the germline V gene, CDR1 is SQVTM and CDR2 is ANQGSEA. J gave up 2 bases and V 6 bases, and 8 bases lay outside the gene matches. The CDR3 bases are TGCAGCGTCGATGACAGGGGAGACAACTATGGCTACACCTTC. This translates into CSVDDRGDNYGYTF.

The chain joins TRBV7-2 to TRBJ2-3; a weak D match, TRBD1 (6 bases). The CDR3 is 13 amino acids. V lost 4 bases and J lost 6, with 11 bases in between. The germline V gene encodes CDR1 SGHTA and CDR2 FQGNSA. The CDR3 here is CASSSFQGDTQYF. The CDR3 coding sequence is TGTGCCAGCAGCTCTTTCCAGGGGGATACGCAGTATTTT.